The source of this T cell receptor (beta chain) is a study of blood T cell repertoires in COVID-19. Overall study context: Spain, Italy and the United States supplied samples that represented acute and convalescent COVID-19. T cells, B-cell-depleted T cells, or PBMCs supplied cDNA or gDNA.

TCRdb keeps only in-frame clones here, not all; method: immunoSEQ multiplex PCR. The repertoire consists of about 59,000 clones, with around 92% occurring once and the leading ten covering around 9.4%. From germline, CDR1 is SGHTA and CDR2 FQGNSA. There are 14 residues in the CDR3. V was cut by 5 bases and J by 0 bases, with 9 bases left in between. This sequence originates from a human donor in a cohort sampled during active COVID-19. This sequence joins TRBV7-2 and TRBJ2-3; D possibly corresponds to TRBD2 (6 bases). Sequencing was performed on peripheral blood. CDR3 protein: CASSTGTSTDTQYF. The CDR3 DNA is TGTGCCAGCAGCACCGGGACTAGCACAGATACGCAGTATTTT.